This is a list of T cell receptor beta chains from one sample in a study of graft-versus-host responses after intestinal transplantation. Their specific antigens are unknown. TCRdb keeps only in-frame clones here, not all; method: immunoSEQ multiplex PCR. This table has 80,000 to 95,000 clones, 88% appearing once. The material sequenced was unstimulated CD4+ T cells sorted from spleen or lymph node cells, taken before transplant. These receptors were obtained from a human donor who was the organ donor for an intestinal transplant. Each CDR3 is given with its conserved first and last residue. A D gene is named only where the DNA matches it firmly. Rows may omit the clone size; those that give it use once, few, many or a size class.

>.|TRBJ2-5|TRBV10-3|.
CAISRGQGTRETQYF
TGTGCCATCAGTCGGGGTCAGGGGACCCGAGAGACCCAGTACTTC
>few|TRBJ2-6|TRBV18|TRBD1
CASSPRRGILASGANVLTF
TGTGCCAGCTCACCGCGCAGGGGGATCCTCGCCTCTGGGGCCAACGTCCTGACTTTC
>.|TRBJ2-5|TRBV6-5|.
CASSSWGAPETQYF
TGTGCCAGCAGCTCATGGGGCGCCCCGGAGACCCAGTACTTC
>.|TRBJ1-2|TRBV25-1|TRBD1
CASSGNRGRIYGYTF
TGTGCCAGCAGTGGAAACAGGGGTAGGATCTATGGCTACACCTTC
>once|TRBJ1-5|TRBV4-1|.
CASSQGSGGQPQHF
TGCGCCAGCAGCCAAGGTAGTGGAGGGCAGCCCCAGCATTTT
>.|TRBJ2-7|TRBV4-3|TRBD2
CASSRHKLADPYEQYF
TGCGCCAGCAGCCGCCACAAACTAGCGGATCCCTACGAGCAGTACTTC
>.|TRBJ2-7|TRBV11-2|TRBD2
CASSLGGSGNEQYF
TGTGCCAGCAGCTTAGGCGGGAGTGGCAACGAGCAGTACTTC
>.|TRBJ1-6|TRBV19|.
CASSTGQYNSPLHF
TGTGCCAGTAGTACGGGACAATATAATTCACCCCTCCACTTT
>.|TRBJ2-7|TRBV5-6|.
CASSVQRYEQYF
TGTGCCAGCAGCGTACAGAGATACGAGCAGTACTTC
>.|TRBJ2-3|TRBV7-3|TRBD2
CASSNRLAGGGDTQYF
TGTGCCAGCAGCAACCGCCTAGCGGGAGGTGGAGATACGCAGTATTTT
>.|TRBJ2-2|TRBV5-1|TRBD1
CASSRDRETGELFF
TGCGCCAGCTCCCGGGACAGGGAGACCGGGGAGCTGTTTTTT
>.|TRBJ2-1|TRBV27|TRBD2
CASSLLGLKNKQFF
TGTGCCAGCAGCCTACTGGGACTAAAGAATAAGCAGTTCTTC
>once|TRBJ2-5|TRBV28|.
CASSLSAGGETQYF
TGTGCCAGCAGTTTATCGGCAGGGGGGGAGACCCAGTACTTC
>.|TRBJ2-7|TRBV7-2|TRBD2
CASSLGPRAGGYEQYF
TGTGCCAGCAGCTTAGGTCCGAGGGCGGGGGGCTACGAGCAGTACTTC
>.|TRBJ1-3|TRBV28|.
CASRPVLGGSGNTIYF
TGTGCCAGCAGGCCCGTTTTAGGGGGCTCTGGAAACACCATATATTTT
>.|TRBJ2-1|TRBV6-5|.
CASRGLVYGEQFF
TGTGCCAGCAGAGGTCTAGTTTACGGCGAGCAGTTCTTC
>.|TRBJ1-1|TRBV4-2|TRBD1
CASSQVSGTGGTEAFF
TGTGCCAGCAGCCAAGTTAGCGGGACAGGGGGCACTGAAGCTTTCTTT
>.|TRBJ2-1|TRBV7-3|.
CASSPNGKTNEQFF
TGTGCCAGCAGCCCCAACGGGAAGACCAATGAGCAGTTCTTC
>.|TRBJ2-2|TRBV15|.
CATSRVNGGELFF
TGTGCCACCAGCAGAGTAAACGGCGGGGAGCTGTTTTTT
>.|TRBJ2-3|TRBV4-2|TRBD2
CASSPLAGGDTRTDTQYF
TGTGCCAGCAGCCCGCTAGCGGGGGGGGATACACGCACAGATACGCAGTATTTT